The 28 T cell receptor beta chains reported below all come from one sample, sequenced in a study of T-cell memory formation after mild COVID-19. TCRdb passed the 5' RACE reads through MiXCR, listing each CDR3 protein once. This table has 120,000 or so distinct CDR3 sequences, more than 15% appearing once. Specimen: PBMCs or a T cell subset sorted from them (not recorded which). The source of these receptors is an adult woman who had mild COVID-19 (a few samples of this study predate the infection). Cell type and time point are not known.

The rearrangement uses TRBV7-3 and TRBJ2-2; 8 nucleotides align to TRBD1. CDR1 SGHTA and CDR2 FQGTGA come from the germline V gene. The CDR3 is 16 residues long. Trimming removed 5 bases from V and 3 bases from J; junction bases left unmatched: 8. CDR3 coding DNA: TGTGCCAGCAGCCCAGGACAGGGCCGCTACACCGGGGAGCTGTTTTTT. It specifies CASSPGQGRYTGELFF.

This rearrangement joins TRBV29-1 to TRBJ2-2; TRBD1 is a possible D gene (5 bases). Germline CDR1 reads SQVTM; CDR2 reads ANQGSEA. Deletions cut 1 base from V and 0 bases from J, with 6 bases between. The CDR3 consists of 14 residues. CDR3 in DNA: TGCAGCGTTGAAGCCAGGGCGAACACCGGGGAGCTGTTTTTT. Amino acids: CSVEARANTGELFF.

The V gene is TRBV29-1, the J gene TRBJ2-5, with TRBD2 identical over 12 bases. This CDR3 has 15 residues. Trimming took 4 bases from V and 4 from J; bases not matched to a gene: 7. Germline CDR1 SQVTM, CDR2 ANQGSEA. CDR3 protein: CSVGLAGVRGETQYF. In DNA form, the CDR3 reads TGCAGCGTTGGACTAGCGGGAGTGAGAGGAGAGACCCAGTACTTC.

The rearrangement uses TRBV23-1 and TRBJ2-5; possibly TRBD1 for D (6 bases). TRBV23-1 is given ORF status, its function remaining uncertain. Trimming cost V 7 bases and J 2 bases, with 11 bases left between them. The CDR3 covers 13 residues. The CDR3: CASKLTGQETQYF. The CDR3 DNA follows: TGCGCCAGCAAACTTACAGGGCAAGAGACCCAGTACTTC.

This clonotype was found a few times. This chain joins TRBV3-1 and TRBJ2-7; no reliable D call. V lost 4 bases to trimming and J lost 5 bases, with 12 bases between them. Germline V gene data show CDR1 as LGHDT and CDR2 as YNNKEL (reference sequence). CDR3 length equals 13 residues. CDR3 DNA sequence: TGTGCCAGCAGCCCGGGCTCCCGGGACGAGCAGTACTTC. Translation gives CASSPGSRDEQYF.

The chain joins TRBV20-1 to TRBJ2-5, with 7 positions matching TRBD2. Germline CDR1 reads DFQATT; CDR2 reads SNEGSKA (reference sequence). V lost 6 bases and J lost 5; bases outside the gene matches: 15. This CDR3 spans 15 amino acids. In nucleotides, the CDR3 is TGCAGTGCGACCGGACTAGGCCTAATCTGGGAGACCCAGTACTTC. Its protein is CSATGLGLIWETQYF.

This clonotype was seen more than once but under ten times. The chain has TRBV4-1 and TRBJ2-2; D unresolved. The CDR3 is 12 amino acids. CDR1 and CDR2 (germline): MGHRA, YSYEKL. Trimming stripped 1 base from V and 5 bases from J, with 2 bases between. CDR3 nucleotides: TGCGCCAGCAGCCAAGTTACCGGGGAGCTGTTTTTT. Protein product: CASSQVTGELFF.

This clonotype was observed at least ten times. This chain uses TRBV24-1 with TRBJ2-1; 7 nucleotides agree with TRBD1. V lost 2 bases, J lost 0 bases, and 9 bases stayed unmatched. The CDR3 covers 18 residues. Germline V gives CDR1 KGHDR, CDR2 SFDVKD. For the CDR3, the DNA is TGTGCCACCAGTGATTATCGACAGGGATTGAGCTCCTACAATGAGCAGTTCTTC. This sequence encodes CATSDYRQGLSSYNEQFF.

The J gene is TRBJ2-7, the V gene TRBV29-1; D unresolved. V gave up 3 bases and J gave up 7 bases, with 13 bases separating them. The CDR3 length is 12 residues. CDR1 SQVTM and CDR2 ANQGSEA come from the germline V gene. CDR3 protein: CSVDSGRREQYF. CDR3 coding DNA: TGCAGCGTTGATTCGGGTCGAAGGGAGCAGTACTTC.

This clonotype was detected only a few times. This chain connects TRBV12-3 or TRBV12-4 to TRBJ2-2; 8 bases are a match to TRBD1. V shed 6 bases, J shed 7 bases, and the junction held 10 bases outside the gene matches. The length of the CDR3 is 15 residues. The CDR3 is CASSRGQGDIGELFF. The CDR3 coding sequence is TGTGCCAGCAGCCGCGGACAGGGTGATATCGGGGAGCTGTTTTTT.

This clonotype was observed at least ten times. V usage is TRBV24-1 and J usage is TRBJ2-3; D not resolved. The CDR3 runs to 14 residues. V lost 5 bases and J lost 0, with 8 bases in between. Germline lookup yields CDR1 KGHDR and CDR2 SFDVKD. CDR3 sequence reads: CATSGGYSTDTQYF. DNA for the CDR3: TGTGCCACCAGTGGTGGGTATAGCACAGATACGCAGTATTTT.

This clonotype was seen more than once but under ten times. The chain recombines TRBV28 with TRBJ2-5; possibly TRBD1 for D (5 bases). This CDR3 region has 13 residues. The germline CDR1 and CDR2 sequences are MDHEN and SYDVKM. Deletions cut 5 bases from V and 3 bases from J, with 10 bases between. CDR3 loop: CASSPQGEETQYF. In DNA form, the CDR3 reads TGTGCCAGCAGTCCCCAGGGCGAAGAGACCCAGTACTTC.

The chain couples TRBV6-1 to TRBJ2-7; perhaps TRBD1 as D (5 bases). The CDR3 length is 14 residues. In germline, CDR1 is MNHNS, CDR2 SASEGT. Trimming pared 2 bases from V and 7 bases from J, leaving 15 bases between. The CDR3 spells CASSEIQGLREQYF. The CDR3 coding sequence is TGTGCCAGCAGTGAAATTCAGGGTCTCAGGGAGCAGTACTTC.

The sample holds a few counts of this clonotype. This chain uses TRBV7-9 with TRBJ2-1; perhaps TRBD1 as D (5 bases). The V end lost 8 bases, the J end lost 7 bases, and 21 bases lay between the germline ends. This CDR3 is 15 amino acids long. CDR1 is SEHNR and CDR2 is FQNEAQ in the germline V gene (reference sequence). CDR3 sequence: CASVSIETAINEQFF. CDR3 nucleotides: TGTGCCAGCGTCTCCATCGAGACAGCAATAAATGAGCAGTTCTTC.

In its sample, this clonotype was seen a few times. V is TRBV11-2 and J is TRBJ1-4; the match to TRBD1 covers 8 bases. The CDR3 length is 14 residues. V dropped 5 bases and J dropped 6; count of bases not matched to a gene: 5. The germline V gene has CDR1 SGHAT and CDR2 FQNNGV. CDR3 sequence: CASSLQGGDEKLFF. The CDR3 nucleotides read TGTGCCAGCAGCCTACAGGGGGGGGATGAAAAACTGTTTTTT.

This clonotype was seen only a few times. V is TRBV5-1 and J is TRBJ2-7; TRBD2 is a possible D gene (6 bases). Between the trimmed V and J ends, which lost 4 bases and 2 bases, there was a span of 16 bases. This CDR3 is 15 amino acids long. The germline V gene has CDR1 SGHRS and CDR2 YFSETQ. The CDR3 DNA is TGCGCCAGCAGCCGATGGGGGGAGGTCACCTACGAGCAGTACTTC. Translated: CASSRWGEVTYEQYF.

This clonotype occurred a few times. The chain carries TRBV6-2 or TRBV6-3 and TRBJ2-1, with D tentatively TRBD2 (6 bases). Looked up from germline, CDR1 is MNHEY and CDR2 is SVGEGT. CDR3 length: 17 residues. Trimming took 5 bases from V and 0 from J, leaving 17 bases between them. The CDR3 DNA follows: TGTGCCAGCAGTCACCGGGACTGGTCGAGCTCCTACAATGAGCAGTTCTTC. Protein product: CASSHRDWSSSYNEQFF.

Only a few counts were recorded for this clonotype. The rearrangement joins TRBV6-5 to TRBJ2-1; 8 nucleotides align to TRBD2. The trim removed 5 bases at V and 4 bases at J, leaving 10 bases unmatched. This CDR3 is built from 16 residues. Germline V gives CDR1 MNHEY, CDR2 SVGAGI. CDR3 coding DNA: TGTGCCAGCAGTCCTCGAAGTAGCGGGGTTTACAATGAGCAGTTCTTC. It codes for CASSPRSSGVYNEQFF.

This clonotype was observed at least ten times. The chain uses TRBV3-1 and TRBJ2-7, with TRBD2 matching 8 bases. The CDR3 is 14 residues long. V was clipped by 1 base and J by 6 bases; unmatched bases: 5. In germline, CDR1 is LGHDT, CDR2 YNNKEL (reference sequence). Here the CDR3 DNA reads TGTGCCAGCAGCCAAGCGGGGGGGCCGTTCGAGCAGTACTTC. This codes for CASSQAGGPFEQYF.

The chain joins TRBV20-1 to TRBJ1-6; D possibly corresponds to TRBD1 (5 bases). Trimming took 2 bases from V and 5 from J, leaving 13 bases between them. The CDR3 loop spans 15 amino acids. Per germline, CDR1 DFQATT and CDR2 SNEGSKA (reference sequence). The CDR3 region has the DNA TGCAGTGCTAGAATCCCGGGACCGGATAATTCACCCCTCCACTTT. As protein: CSARIPGPDNSPLHF.

This clonotype was observed a handful of times. This sequence joins TRBV9 and TRBJ2-2; D is possibly TRBD1 (5 bases). The CDR3 sequence is 14 residues long. V gave up 4 bases and J gave up 1 base, with 8 bases separating them. The germline gives CDR1 SGDLS, CDR2 YYNGEE. This CDR3 is CASSSGQNTGELFF. CDR3 DNA sequence: TGTGCCAGCAGCTCAGGGCAGAACACCGGGGAGCTGTTTTTT.

This chain uses TRBV5-4 with TRBJ2-7; 10 bases agree with TRBD1. The trim removed 4 bases at V and 7 bases at J, leaving 8 bases unmatched. CDR1 and CDR2 (germline): SGHNT, YYREEE (reference sequence). This CDR3 is 14 amino acids long. DNA of the CDR3: TGTGCCAGCAGCGGTGGGACAGGGGTAAGGGAGCAGTACTTC. Its translation: CASSGGTGVREQYF.

As concerns this clonotype: An end of the junction does not agree with germline; a read error may underlie this. This chain connects TRBV6-4 to TRBJ2-3, with D maybe TRBD1 (6 bases). CDR3 length equals 14 residues. Germline CDR1 MRHNA, CDR2 SNTAGT. The CDR3 spells CASSHSEQGDTQYF. CDR3 coding DNA: TGTGCCAGCAGTCACTCTGAACAGGGTGATACGCAGTATTTT.

This chain uses TRBV4-1 with TRBJ2-7; TRBD2 matches 7 bases. Trimming at V came to 6 bases and at J to 3 bases, leaving 11 bases not matched to a gene. CDR1 and CDR2 from the germline V gene are MGHRA and YSYEKL. This CDR3 is built from 15 residues. In DNA, the CDR3 is TGCGCCAGCAGTCTCCACGGGGGGTCCAACTACGAGCAGTACTTC. Translated, it gives CASSLHGGSNYEQYF.

The chain carries TRBV27 and TRBJ2-1; D possibly corresponds to TRBD1 (5 bases). The V end lost 3 bases, the J end lost 15 bases, and 18 bases lay between the germline ends. Germline V lookup: CDR1 MNHEY, CDR2 SMNVEV (reference sequence). This CDR3 has 13 amino acids. The CDR3 protein is CASSFQGPSSRFF. Written as DNA, the CDR3 is TGTGCCAGCAGTTTCCAGGGTCCCTCGTCGCGGTTCTTC.

The chain combines TRBV12-3 or TRBV12-4 with TRBJ2-7, with D possibly TRBD1 on 6 matching bases. The CDR3 is 14 amino acids. Trimming took off 5 bases at V and 9 bases at J, with 20 bases between the two ends. The CDR3: CASSLTGFSLGQYF. The DNA for the CDR3 is TGTGCCAGCAGTCTTACAGGGTTTAGTTTGGGGCAGTACTTC.

This clonotype appeared a few times. The CDR3 region is CASSQDSPGYGYTF. The CDR3 DNA reads TGCGCCAGCAGCCAAGACTCTCCGGGCTATGGCTACACCTTC. This sequence joins TRBV4-1 and TRBJ1-2; D unresolved. CDR1 is MGHRA, CDR2 YSYEKL, per germline. This CDR3 region has 14 residues. V was trimmed by 0 bases and J by 4 bases, leaving 9 bases between them.

The sample holds many counts of this clonotype. The chain has TRBV4-1 and TRBJ2-3, with D hard to call. The V end was cut by 0 bases, the J end by 6 bases, with 4 bases between. The CDR3 spans 12 residues. Germline V gene sequence: CDR1 MGHRA, CDR2 YSYEKL. DNA of the CDR3: TGCGCCAGCAGCCAAGAAGGGGATACGCAGTATTTT. This encodes CASSQEGDTQYF.